These T cell receptor beta chains were read from a single sample in a study of OX40 agonist ivuxolimab in advanced cancers. Repertoires were generated with immunoSEQ multiplex PCR, while TCRdb's copy carries only in-frame clones and drops some. The sample lists more than 60,000 clones; 75% to 90% were seen once. This sample comprised CD4+ or CD8+ T cells sorted from blood, obtained in a trial of the OX40 agonist ivuxolimab. The receptors were gathered from an adult with an advanced solid tumor such as melanoma, head and neck, liver or kidney cancer. Each CDR3 is given with its conserved first and last residue. Fields, in order: D gene, V gene, J gene, clone size, CDR3 protein, CDR3 DNA. A D gene is named only where the DNA matches it firmly. Clone size is not always given. Where it is, it says once, few, many or a class for expanded clones.

D gene: TRBD2
V gene: TRBV10-3
J gene: TRBJ2-5
clone size: -
CDR3 protein: CAIAKTSGQETQYF
CDR3 DNA: TGTGCCATCGCGAAGACTAGCGGGCAAGAGACCCAGTACTTC

D gene: TRBD2
V gene: TRBV28
J gene: TRBJ2-1
clone size: -
CDR3 protein: CASSKIAGVPSHNEQFF
CDR3 DNA: TGTGCCAGCAGCAAAATAGCGGGAGTTCCCTCCCACAATGAGCAGTTCTTC

D gene: -
V gene: TRBV19
J gene: TRBJ1-5
clone size: -
CDR3 protein: CASSIGQGNHQPQHF
CDR3 DNA: TGTGCCAGTAGTATAGGGCAGGGGAATCATCAGCCCCAGCATTTT

D gene: -
V gene: TRBV15
J gene: TRBJ1-3
clone size: -
CDR3 protein: CATSRDRGGNTIYF
CDR3 DNA: TGTGCCACCAGCAGAGACAGGGGAGGAAACACCATATATTTT

D gene: -
V gene: TRBV6-5
J gene: TRBJ2-7
clone size: -
CDR3 protein: CASSYSSTRGYEQYF
CDR3 DNA: TGTGCCAGCAGTTACTCGAGTACGAGGGGATACGAGCAGTACTTC

D gene: TRBD1
V gene: TRBV5-4
J gene: TRBJ2-7
clone size: -
CDR3 protein: CASSFGRGTDGYEQYF
CDR3 DNA: TGTGCCAGCAGCTTTGGTAGGGGGACAGACGGCTACGAGCAGTACTTC

D gene: -
V gene: TRBV27
J gene: TRBJ2-1
clone size: -
CDR3 protein: CASALSGYTYNEQFF
CDR3 DNA: TGTGCCTCAGCTCTTAGTGGGTATACCTACAATGAGCAGTTCTTC

D gene: TRBD1
V gene: TRBV27
J gene: TRBJ1-6
clone size: few
CDR3 protein: CASSQQGNGNSPLHF
CDR3 DNA: TGTGCCAGCAGTCAACAGGGGAATGGTAATTCACCCCTCCACTTT

D gene: TRBD1
V gene: TRBV4-1
J gene: TRBJ1-2
clone size: -
CDR3 protein: CASSQTGGAPRGGYTF
CDR3 DNA: TGCGCCAGCAGCCAGACAGGGGGCGCTCCTCGGGGAGGCTACACCTTC

D gene: -
V gene: TRBV9
J gene: TRBJ1-2
clone size: -
CDR3 protein: CASSLDRDYGYTF
CDR3 DNA: TGTGCCAGCAGCCTCGACCGGGACTATGGCTACACCTTC

D gene: -
V gene: TRBV19
J gene: TRBJ2-7
clone size: -
CDR3 protein: CASSIQADYEQYF
CDR3 DNA: TGTGCCAGTAGTATTCAGGCCGACTACGAGCAGTACTTC

D gene: -
V gene: TRBV30
J gene: TRBJ1-5
clone size: -
CDR3 protein: CAWSAHRVGNQPQHF
CDR3 DNA: TGTGCCTGGAGTGCCCACAGGGTAGGCAATCAGCCCCAGCATTTT

D gene: -
V gene: TRBV10-3
J gene: TRBJ1-2
clone size: -
CDR3 protein: CAISESRTEAFYGYTF
CDR3 DNA: TGTGCCATCAGTGAGTCGAGAACAGAAGCATTCTATGGCTACACCTTC

D gene: -
V gene: TRBV18
J gene: TRBJ2-3
clone size: -
CDR3 protein: CASSPPRPVRTQYF
CDR3 DNA: TGTGCCAGCTCACCACCGCGACCAGTAAGGACGCAGTATTTT

D gene: -
V gene: TRBV7-6
J gene: TRBJ2-1
clone size: -
CDR3 protein: CASSFGRVRSYNEQFF
CDR3 DNA: TGTGCCAGCAGCTTCGGGCGGGTGAGATCCTACAATGAGCAGTTCTTC

D gene: TRBD2
V gene: TRBV19
J gene: TRBJ2-1
clone size: -
CDR3 protein: CASSTGTSGGNEQFF
CDR3 DNA: TGTGCCAGTAGTACCGGGACTAGCGGGGGCAATGAGCAGTTCTTC

D gene: -
V gene: TRBV6-1
J gene: TRBJ1-4
clone size: -
CDR3 protein: CASSERERWAPNEKLFF
CDR3 DNA: TGTGCCAGCAGTGAACGAGAGCGCTGGGCCCCTAATGAAAAACTGTTTTTT

D gene: TRBD1
V gene: TRBV19
J gene: TRBJ1-4
clone size: -
CDR3 protein: CASGRLGQAYTANEKLFF
CDR3 DNA: TGTGCCAGTGGACGGCTCGGACAGGCATATACGGCTAATGAAAAACTGTTTTTT

D gene: -
V gene: TRBV27
J gene: TRBJ2-1
clone size: -
CDR3 protein: CASSRRRALEQFF
CDR3 DNA: TGTGCCAGCAGTCGCCGGCGGGCTCTCGAGCAGTTCTTC

D gene: -
V gene: TRBV29-1
J gene: TRBJ2-2
clone size: once
CDR3 protein: CMEGTGELFF
CDR3 DNA: TGCATGGAGGGCACCGGGGAGCTGTTTTTT

D gene: -
V gene: TRBV25-1
J gene: TRBJ2-1
clone size: -
CDR3 protein: CASSEGWGNEQFF
CDR3 DNA: TGTGCCAGCAGTGAAGGTTGGGGAAATGAGCAGTTCTTC

D gene: TRBD2
V gene: TRBV2
J gene: TRBJ2-5
clone size: -
CDR3 protein: CASSPLSGGAQRQYF
CDR3 DNA: TGTGCCAGCAGCCCCCTTAGCGGGGGGGCTCAGCGGCAGTACTTC

D gene: -
V gene: TRBV5-8
J gene: TRBJ2-7
clone size: -
CDR3 protein: CASRPRDLDYEQYF
CDR3 DNA: TGTGCCAGCCGGCCCCGGGACTTGGACTACGAGCAGTACTTC

D gene: TRBD1
V gene: TRBV7-2
J gene: TRBJ2-6
clone size: few
CDR3 protein: CASRGTGGVSSGANVLTF
CDR3 DNA: TGTGCCAGCAGGGGGACAGGGGGCGTCAGTTCTGGGGCCAACGTCCTGACTTTC

D gene: -
V gene: TRBV2
J gene: TRBJ1-5
clone size: once
CDR3 protein: CASSERAGQPQHF
CDR3 DNA: TGTGCCAGCAGTGAGAGGGCAGGACAGCCCCAGCATTTT

D gene: -
V gene: TRBV6-6
J gene: TRBJ2-7
clone size: -
CDR3 protein: CASSTPPTYEQYF
CDR3 DNA: TGTGCCAGCAGTACCCCACCGACCTACGAGCAGTACTTC